The source of this T cell receptor beta chain is a study of T cell changes during pregnancy in multiple sclerosis. This CDR3 has 15 residues. Germline V gene sequence: CDR1 GTSNPN, CDR2 SVGIG (reference sequence). V gave up 0 bases and J gave up 3 bases, with 14 bases separating them. The method was immunoSEQ multiplex PCR; TCRdb's version includes in-frame clones alone and lacks a portion of them. The sample consists of about 93,000 clones, 85% to 95% of them appearing once. This TCR came from a female donor with multiple sclerosis, enrolled in a pregnancy study. The rearrangement uses TRBV30 and TRBJ2-5; D remains ambiguous. The source was peripheral blood, collected after pregnancy. CDR3 sequence reads: CAWSVPRLKKETQYF. Written as DNA, the CDR3 is TGTGCCTGGAGTGTTCCCCGACTGAAAAAAGAGACCCAGTACTTC. Supplemented by reference TRBV30 and TRBJ2-5, the full variable domain reads SQTIHQWPATLVQPVGSPLSLECTVEGTSNPNLYWYRQAAGRGLQLLFYSVGIGQISSEVPQNLSASRPQDRQFILSSKKLLLSDSGFYLCAWSVPRLKKETQYFGPGTRLLVL.